The entry that follows covers one T cell receptor beta chain sequence. What it binds is not known. The data were taken from a study of T cell responses to AZD1222 COVID-19 vaccine. Study-level findings and limits: The donor cohort was predominantly white British with a female majority, and clonal diversity may have been underestimated.

Between the trimmed V and J ends, which lost 0 bases and 3 bases, there was a span of 13 bases. Germline V CDR1 and CDR2: SGHRS, YFSETQ. The CDR3 length is 16 residues. The method was immunoSEQ multiplex PCR; TCRdb's version includes in-frame clones alone and lacks a portion of them. The sample lists 130,000 or so clones, roughly 90% occurring once. The TCR originated in an adult in good health. The sequencing used peripheral blood, collected on day 0 of AZD1222 vaccination. The rearrangement links TRBV5-1 to TRBJ1-5; D is undetermined. In DNA, the CDR3 is TGCGCCAGCAGCTTGGGGGTCGAGGGCGCCAATCAGCCCCAGCATTTT. As protein: CASSLGVEGANQPQHF.